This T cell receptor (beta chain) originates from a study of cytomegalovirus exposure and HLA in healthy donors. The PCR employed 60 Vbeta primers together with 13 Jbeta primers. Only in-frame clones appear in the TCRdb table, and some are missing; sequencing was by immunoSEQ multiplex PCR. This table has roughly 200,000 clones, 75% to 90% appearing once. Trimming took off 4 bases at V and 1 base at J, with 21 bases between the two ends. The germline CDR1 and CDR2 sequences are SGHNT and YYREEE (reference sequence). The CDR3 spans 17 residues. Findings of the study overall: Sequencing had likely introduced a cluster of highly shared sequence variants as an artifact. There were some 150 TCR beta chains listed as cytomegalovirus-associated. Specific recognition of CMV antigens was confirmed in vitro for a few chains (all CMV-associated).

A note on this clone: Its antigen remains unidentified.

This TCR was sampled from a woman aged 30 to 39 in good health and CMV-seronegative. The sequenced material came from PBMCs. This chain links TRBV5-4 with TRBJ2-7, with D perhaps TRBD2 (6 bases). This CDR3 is CASSRLGVSSASYEQYF. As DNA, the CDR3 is TGTGCCAGCAGCAGACTAGGAGTGAGTTCAGCTTCCTACGAGCAGTACTTC.